This T cell receptor (beta chain) emerged from a study of T-cell memory formation after mild COVID-19. Trimming stripped 2 bases from V and 1 base from J, with 16 bases between. The CDR3 length is 16 residues. The germline CDR1 and CDR2 sequences are DFQATT and SNEGSKA (reference sequence). Using its own MiXCR run on the 5' RACE reads, TCRdb lists one record per CDR3 protein. The sample consists of about 190,000 distinct CDR3 sequences, 25% to 35% of them appearing once. Sequenced sample: PBMCs or a T cell subset sorted from them (not recorded which). This chain joins TRBV20-1 and TRBJ2-3; weak D call: TRBD2 (5 bases). The receptor comes from an adult woman who had mild COVID-19 (a few samples of this study predate the infection). Cell type and time point are not known. CDR3 sequence reads: CSARPTYRRGTDTQYF. For the CDR3, the DNA is TGCAGTGCTAGACCCACATACCGGCGGGGCACAGATACGCAGTATTTT.